Shown below are 5 T cell receptor beta chains from a single sample sequenced in a study of CXCR3-negative and CXCR3-positive naive CD8 T cells. Whole-study results and caveats: More hydrophobic TRB CDR3s occurred in CXCR3-positive than in CXCR3-negative naive cells.

UMI-labeled TRB cDNA libraries were prepared by 5' RACE. TCRdb re-called the 5' RACE reads and gives one entry per CDR3 protein, without DNA. The sample holds around 84,000 distinct CDR3 sequences. These TCRs' antigens remain unknown. Source material: naive CXCR3+ CD8+ T cells from blood. Regarding subset: CD45RO-CCR7+CD27+CD95- naive CD8+ T cells expressing CXCR3 (TNR3+). These receptors came from a human donor in good health. Some clones in this sample may be carry-over from other donors' samples.

This rearrangement joins TRBV6-5 to TRBJ1-1; the D call from TCRdb, TRBD1, cannot be confirmed without DNA. Germline V gene sequence: CDR1 MNHEY, CDR2 SVGAGI. This CDR3 spans 15 amino acids. CDR3 region: CASSYLGTTNTEAFF.

This chain joins TRBV29-1 and TRBJ2-3; there is no DNA to check the TCRdb D call of TRBD1. The CDR3 extends over 15 amino acids. Germline lookup yields CDR1 SQVTM and CDR2 ANQGSEA. The CDR3 here is CSVEVTGGVEDTQYF.

The chain recombines TRBV28 with TRBJ2-3. The length of the CDR3 is 15 residues. Germline CDR1 and CDR2: MDHEN and SYDVKM. CDR3 in amino acids: CASSLWSGRTDTQYF.

The rearrangement links TRBV29-1 to TRBJ1-3. This CDR3 contains 16 residues. Germline lookup yields CDR1 SQVTM and CDR2 ANQGSEA. The CDR3 here is CSVVVTVKTFGDTIYF.

The chain uses TRBV6-4 and TRBJ2-1; TCRdb gives TRBD2 as the D gene, but with no DNA this cannot be confirmed. The CDR3 is 16 amino acids. The germline gives CDR1 MRHNA, CDR2 SNTAGT. This CDR3 reads CASSEFQLAPYNEQFF.